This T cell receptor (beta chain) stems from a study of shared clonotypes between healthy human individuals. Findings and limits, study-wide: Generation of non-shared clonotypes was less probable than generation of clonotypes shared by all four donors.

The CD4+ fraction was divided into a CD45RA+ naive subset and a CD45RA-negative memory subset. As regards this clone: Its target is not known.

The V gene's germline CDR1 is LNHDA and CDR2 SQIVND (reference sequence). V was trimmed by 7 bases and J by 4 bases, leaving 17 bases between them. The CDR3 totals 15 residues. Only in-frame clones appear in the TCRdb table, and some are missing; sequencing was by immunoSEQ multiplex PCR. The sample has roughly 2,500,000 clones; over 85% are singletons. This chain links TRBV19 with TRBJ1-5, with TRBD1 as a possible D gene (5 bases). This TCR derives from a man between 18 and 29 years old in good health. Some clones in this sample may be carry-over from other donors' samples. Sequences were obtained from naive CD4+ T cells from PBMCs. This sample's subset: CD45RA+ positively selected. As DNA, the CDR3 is TGTGCCAGTACTCAGACAGTAGAAAGGAATCAGCCCCAGCATTTT. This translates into CASTQTVERNQPQHF.